This note documents a single T cell receptor beta chain sequence. The antigen is undetermined. The data belong to a study of blood T cells in healthy people across ages. PCR was performed a second time for about 7 to 12 cycles using a sample-barcoded 5' primer and a J-beta primer mix. Using its own MiXCR run on the 5' RACE reads, TCRdb lists one record per CDR3 protein. The sample contains roughly 1.5 million distinct CDR3 sequences, less than 45% of which appear only once. It was approximately 10 milliliters of peripheral blood that were drawn from each donor. Study outcomes and limitations: Changes seen in expanded clonotypes were possibly confounded by donor CMV status left unknown. Researchers report that TCR beta diversity correlated strongly with naive T cell percentage.

The TCR comes from a woman aged 18-29 years in good health. The material sequenced was blood.

CDR3: CSVVPGKEEQYF. CDR3 nucleotide sequence: TGCAGCGTTGTCCCGGGAAAGGAAGAACAGTACTTC. The V and J genes are TRBV29-1 and TRBJ2-4, with D possibly TRBD2 on 5 matching bases. Germline values: CDR1 SQVTM, CDR2 ANQGSEA. The CDR3 consists of 12 residues. The V gene lost 4 bases and the J gene lost 13 bases, with 17 bases spanning the gap. Complete variable domain (other parts from reference TRBV29-1 and TRBJ2-4): SAVISQKPSRDICQRGTSLTIQCQVDSQVTMMFWYRQQPGQSLTLIATANQGSEATYESGFVIDKFPISRPNLTFSTLTVSNMSPEDSSIYLCSVVPGKEEQYFGAGTRLSVL.